This T cell receptor (beta chain) is drawn from a study of cytomegalovirus exposure and HLA in healthy donors. Turning to the study itself: As released early, the data held 75 million to 90 million unique TCRs from HLA-typed donors. The study's findings and limits: A later analysis reported that several of the most significant clusters appeared to be linked to common viral pathogens, among them Epstein-Barr virus. TRBV6-2, TRBV6-3 and some other V segments were unresolvable in 87-base-pair reads. Reportedly, diagnosis of cytomegalovirus status by the classifier showed high specificity and sensitivity.

In regard to this clone: No antigen is known for it.

Both 60 Vbeta primers and 13 Jbeta primers went into the PCR. Here immunoSEQ multiplex PCR was the method, and the copy in TCRdb shows in-frame clones only, minus some. The sample consists of over 120,000 clones, more than 75% of them appearing once. This CDR3 region has 14 residues. V trimming: 2 bases; J trimming: 3 bases; junction bases outside the gene matches: 4. The V gene's germline CDR1 is SGHDT and CDR2 YYEEEE. The clonotype was recovered from a woman in her late teens or twenties in good health and CMV-seropositive. The sequenced sample consisted of PBMCs. The chain has TRBV5-6 and TRBJ2-7; 8 bases line up with TRBD1. DNA for the CDR3: TGTGCCAGCAGCTTCGGGACAGGACTCTACGAGCAGTACTTC. Translating it yields CASSFGTGLYEQYF.